What follows describes a single TCR beta chain. This sample was included in a study of OX40 agonist ivuxolimab in advanced cancers. TCRdb keeps only in-frame clones here, not all; method: immunoSEQ multiplex PCR. The sample records tens of thousands of clones, approximately 80% being singletons. J lost 3 bases, V lost 2 bases, and 11 bases had no gene match. Germline CDR1 and CDR2: SGHKS and YYEKEE (reference sequence). The CDR3 is made up of 18 amino acids. The V and J genes are TRBV5-5 and TRBJ1-2, with TRBD1 identical over 12 bases. The receptor was derived from an adult with an advanced solid tumor such as melanoma, head and neck, liver or kidney cancer. Here the sequenced sample was CD4+ or CD8+ T cells sorted from blood, taken in a trial of the OX40 agonist ivuxolimab. The CDR3 protein is CASSLHRDRGQRDYGYTF. The DNA for the CDR3 is TGTGCCAGCAGCTTACACCGGGACAGGGGGCAGCGGGACTATGGCTACACCTTC.